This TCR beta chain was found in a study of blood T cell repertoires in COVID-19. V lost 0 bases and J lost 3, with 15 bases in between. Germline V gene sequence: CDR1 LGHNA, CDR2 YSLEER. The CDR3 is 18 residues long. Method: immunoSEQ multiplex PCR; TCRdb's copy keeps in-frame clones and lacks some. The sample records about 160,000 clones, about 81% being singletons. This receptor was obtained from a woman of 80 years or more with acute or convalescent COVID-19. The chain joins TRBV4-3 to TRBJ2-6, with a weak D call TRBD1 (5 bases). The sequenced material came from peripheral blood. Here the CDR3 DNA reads TGCGCCAGCAGCCAAGACTTCGTCAAGGGGCTTGGGGCCAACGTCCTGACTTTC. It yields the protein CASSQDFVKGLGANVLTF.